These 19 T cell receptor beta chains were sequenced from one sample in a study of shared clonotypes between healthy human individuals. Data came from immunoSEQ multiplex PCR; TCRdb stores just in-frame clones and leaves some out. The sample lists 450,000 to 500,000 clones, less than 80% occurring once. Sequencing was done on a sample of PBMCs. Receptors originate from a woman in her thirties or forties in good health. Some clones in this sample may be carry-over from other donors' samples.

The chain is built from TRBV30 and TRBJ1-2; D remains unclear. V was clipped by 2 bases and J by 0 bases, with 10 bases between them. The CDR3 has 14 amino acids. Germline CDR1 and CDR2: GTSNPN and SVGIG (reference sequence). CDR3 DNA sequence: TGTGCCTGGAGTCAAGGGTCCCCTAACTATGGCTACACCTTC. This gives the protein CAWSQGSPNYGYTF.

This clone occurred a few times. The chain carries TRBV5-6 and TRBJ1-2; TRBD1 is a possible D gene (5 bases). Germline V gene sequence: CDR1 SGHDT, CDR2 YYEEEE. V was pared by 4 bases and J by 7 bases, with 11 bases between. CDR3 size: 12 residues. CDR3 DNA sequence: TGTGCCAGCAGCCTGGGGAGGGGTGGCTACACCTTC. This encodes CASSLGRGGYTF.

The CDR3 DNA reads TGTGCCAGCTCACCAGAGGGTTTCAAAAACATTCAGTACTTC. This translates into CASSPEGFKNIQYF. The chain has TRBV18 and TRBJ2-4, with D possibly TRBD2 on 5 matching bases. Germline V gives CDR1 KGHSH, CDR2 LQKENI. This CDR3 contains 14 residues. The V end was cut by 2 bases, the J end by 3 bases, with 8 bases between. The complete variable domain, with remaining parts taken from reference TRBV18 and TRBJ2-4, reads NAGVMQNPRHLVRRRGQEARLRCSPMKGHSHVYWYRQLPEEGLKFMVYLQKENIIDESGMPKERFSAEFPKEGPSILRIQQVVRGDSAAYFCASSPEGFKNIQYFGAGTRLSVL.

The sample holds many counts of this clone. One junction end does not reproduce the germline sequence, and a read error may be involved. Distinct nucleotide sequences in the sample also encode this CDR3. The gene calls are TRBV30 and TRBJ2-7, with 7 bases fitting TRBD2. The CDR3 is 15 residues long. Germline V CDR1 and CDR2: GTSNPN, SVGIG (reference sequence). The CDR3, as DNA: TGTGCCTGGAGTGGTCAGGCGGGAGTTGCATACGAGCAATACTTC. It is translated as CAWSGQAGVAYEQYF.

The chain uses TRBV6-1 and TRBJ1-1, with 7 bases lining up with TRBD1. Germline-derived CDR1 and CDR2 are MNHNS and SASEGT. V was clipped by 6 bases and J by 3 bases; unmatched bases: 7. This CDR3 has 14 residues. The CDR3 nucleotides are TGTGCCAGCAGGACGACAGGGAGGGACACTGAAGCTTTCTTT. Its protein product is CASRTTGRDTEAFF.

The genes are TRBV15 and TRBJ1-3; D remains unclear. The CDR3 extends over 17 amino acids. CDR1 and CDR2 (germline): LNHNV, YYDKDF (reference sequence). V was clipped by 0 bases and J by 0 bases, with 12 bases between them. CDR3 amino acids: CATSRDRGRLSGNTIYF. As DNA, the CDR3 is TGTGCCACCAGCAGAGATCGAGGCAGACTCTCTGGAAACACCATATATTTT.

V and J are TRBV27 and TRBJ2-3; possible D gene TRBD1, 5 bases. This CDR3 contains 13 residues. Germline V gene data show CDR1 as MNHEY and CDR2 as SMNVEV (reference sequence). Trimming cost V 2 bases and J 6 bases, with 9 bases left between them. The CDR3 DNA sequence: TGTGCCAGCAGTTTACCAGGGTCGGATACGCAGTATTTT. Its protein product is CASSLPGSDTQYF.

The V call is TRBV7-2, the J call TRBJ1-1; TRBD1 might be the D (5 bases). The germline V and J ends were trimmed by 3 bases and 10 bases, with 12 bases remaining between them. Per germline, CDR1 SGHTA and CDR2 FQGNSA. This CDR3 region has 12 residues. The CDR3, as DNA: TGTGCCAGCAGCTTCGTCGTTAGGGGAGCTTTCTTT. Protein product: CASSFVVRGAFF.

This rearrangement joins TRBV5-1 to TRBJ2-1; the D is unclear. V shed 4 bases and J shed 0 bases, with 14 bases lying between them. Per germline, CDR1 SGHRS and CDR2 YFSETQ. This CDR3 is built from 16 residues. The CDR3 region is CASSVDPSGSYNEQFF. Here the CDR3 DNA reads TGCGCCAGCAGCGTGGACCCTTCTGGCTCCTACAATGAGCAGTTCTTC.

This chain joins TRBV5-1 and TRBJ1-4; 8 nucleotides agree with TRBD1. This CDR3 spans 15 amino acids. Trimming took 4 bases from V and 11 from J; bases not matched to a gene: 13. Germline V gene lookup returns CDR1 SGHRS and CDR2 YFSETQ. Here the CDR3 DNA reads TGCGCCAGCAGCCACGATGGACAGGGCCAATTGAAACTGTTTTTT. This codes for CASSHDGQGQLKLFF.

The genes are TRBV7-9 and TRBJ2-1; the match to TRBD2 covers 14 bases. From germline, CDR1 is SEHNR and CDR2 FQNEAQ (reference sequence). V trimming: 1 base; J trimming: 14 bases; junction bases outside the gene matches: 10. The CDR3 sequence is 16 residues long. The CDR3: CASSLGVGTSGSGEFF. CDR3 nucleotide sequence: TGTGCCAGCAGCTTAGGCGTGGGGACTAGCGGGAGCGGGGAGTTCTTC.

The V gene is TRBV27, the J gene TRBJ2-5; D not certain. CDR3 length: 16 residues. Trimming removed 5 bases from V and 9 bases from J, with 25 bases in between. CDR1 and CDR2 (germline): MNHEY, SMNVEV (reference sequence). The CDR3 here is CASSPTHLDPTRAQYF. The CDR3 region has the DNA TGTGCCAGCAGTCCGACACACTTAGACCCAACGAGAGCCCAGTACTTC.

The chain recombines TRBV5-1 with TRBJ2-2, with D possibly matching TRBD1 (9 bases). CDR1 SGHRS and CDR2 YFSETQ come from the germline V gene. Trimming took 5 bases from V and 5 from J, leaving 22 bases between them. CDR3 length equals 17 residues. The CDR3 protein is CASRPGTGTGGTGELFF. CDR3 bases: TGCGCCAGCAGACCCGGGACAGGGACGGGAGGGACCGGGGAGCTGTTTTTT.

In its sample, this clone was seen many times. The J gene is TRBJ2-7, the V gene TRBV7-2; 8 bases are shared with TRBD2. The ends lost 3 bases at V and 5 bases at J; junction bases unmatched: 9. This CDR3 spans 15 amino acids. In germline, CDR1 is SGHTA, CDR2 FQGNSA. The CDR3 loop reads CASSFQTGTRNEQYF. The DNA for the CDR3 is TGTGCCAGCAGCTTTCAGACCGGGACTAGGAACGAGCAGTACTTC.

This clone was recorded many times. The chain couples TRBV5-1 to TRBJ2-1; unclear D gene. The ends were cut back, 0 bases at V and 6 bases at J, with 7 bases in the middle. CDR1 and CDR2 (germline): SGHRS, YFSETQ. This CDR3 comprises 13 residues. The CDR3 nucleotides are TGCGCCAGCAGCTTGGTCGGAGTCAATGAGCAGTTCTTC. Amino acid sequence: CASSLVGVNEQFF.

This clone was detected only once. This rearrangement joins TRBV18 to TRBJ1-2; D might be TRBD1 (6 bases). Trimming removed 4 bases from V and 0 bases from J, with 15 bases in between. This CDR3 comprises 16 residues. Germline lookup yields CDR1 KGHSH and CDR2 LQKENI. DNA for the CDR3: TGTGCCAGCTCACAAGACAGGCCCCACACTAACTATGGCTACACCTTC. Its protein is CASSQDRPHTNYGYTF.

The rearrangement joins TRBV27 to TRBJ2-7; possible D gene TRBD1, 6 bases. Germline loops: CDR1 MNHEY, CDR2 SMNVEV (reference sequence). Trimming pared 3 bases from V and 6 bases from J, leaving 15 bases between. The CDR3 is made up of 14 amino acids. For the CDR3, the DNA is TGTGCCAGCAGTTTCAACAGGGTCGGAACCGAGCAGTACTTC. This encodes CASSFNRVGTEQYF.

V usage is TRBV27 and J usage is TRBJ2-7, with TRBD1 identical over 8 bases. This CDR3 region has 14 residues. Germline V gives CDR1 MNHEY, CDR2 SMNVEV (reference sequence). V was clipped by 3 bases and J by 3 bases; unmatched bases: 4. Here the CDR3 DNA reads TGTGCCAGCAGTTTGGACAGGGATGGCTACGAGCAGTACTTC. Protein product: CASSLDRDGYEQYF.

J is TRBJ2-1 and V is TRBV28, with 8 bases that match TRBD2. CDR1 MDHEN and CDR2 SYDVKM come from the germline V gene. The ends lost 3 bases at V and 7 bases at J; junction bases unmatched: 11. There are 16 residues in the CDR3. The DNA for the CDR3 is TGTGCCAGCAGTTTCGCCACTAGCGGTTTTTGGAATGAGCAGTTCTTC. It encodes CASSFATSGFWNEQFF.